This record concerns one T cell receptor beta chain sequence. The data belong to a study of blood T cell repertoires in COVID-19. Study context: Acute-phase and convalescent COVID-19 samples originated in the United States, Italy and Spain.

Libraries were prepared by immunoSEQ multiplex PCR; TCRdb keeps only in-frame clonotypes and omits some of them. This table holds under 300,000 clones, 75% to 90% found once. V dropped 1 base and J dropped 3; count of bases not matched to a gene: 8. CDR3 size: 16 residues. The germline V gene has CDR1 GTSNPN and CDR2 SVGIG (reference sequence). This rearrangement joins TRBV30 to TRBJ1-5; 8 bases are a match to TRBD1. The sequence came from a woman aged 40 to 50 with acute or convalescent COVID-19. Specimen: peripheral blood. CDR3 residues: CAWSAIPDRDNQPQHF. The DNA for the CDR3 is TGTGCCTGGAGTGCAATCCCGGACAGGGACAATCAGCCCCAGCATTTT.